Below, 16 T cell receptor beta chains from the same sample are listed, as sequenced in a study of T cells after yellow fever vaccination. TCRdb re-called the 5' RACE reads through MiXCR, storing one row per CDR3 protein. The sample yields about 63,000 distinct CDR3 sequences, about 7% seen once. Sequencing was performed on CD8+ T cells sorted from PBMCs, taken 15 days after the yellow fever booster vaccination. All receptors come from a man in his thirties or forties who received the YFV17D yellow fever vaccine.

This clonotype was observed many times. The chain employs TRBV20-1 and TRBJ1-2; a weak D match, TRBD1 (6 bases). This CDR3 region has 13 residues. CDR1 is DFQATT, CDR2 SNEGSKA, per germline (reference sequence). V was clipped by 1 base and J by 4 bases, with 10 bases between them. The CDR3 loop is CSARVGDIYGYTF. In DNA form, the CDR3 reads TGCAGTGCTAGAGTGGGGGACATCTATGGCTACACCTTC.

This clonotype was seen at least ten times. The rearrangement joins TRBV19 to TRBJ2-2; D possibly corresponds to TRBD2 (6 bases). Germline lookup yields CDR1 LNHDA and CDR2 SQIVND (reference sequence). V was trimmed by 3 bases and J by 6 bases, leaving 8 bases between them. The CDR3 consists of 13 residues. CDR3 bases: TGTGCCAGTAGTATCGCGGGGCCCGGGGAGCTGTTTTTT. Amino acids: CASSIAGPGELFF.

This clonotype was counted between two and nine times. This chain joins TRBV9 and TRBJ1-6; D perhaps matches TRBD1 (5 bases). The germline CDR1 and CDR2 sequences are SGDLS and YYNGEE. The CDR3 has 14 amino acids. V dropped 3 bases and J dropped 7 bases, with 11 bases sitting between them. In nucleotides, the CDR3 is TGTGCCAGCAGCGCTACAGGAGCAAATTCACCCCTCCACTTT. Translated, it gives CASSATGANSPLHF.

This clonotype was seen ten or more times. CDR3 in DNA: TGCGCCAGCAGCCAAGGCGGGGGAAACATTCAGTACTTC. This translates into CASSQGGGNIQYF. V usage is TRBV4-1 and J usage is TRBJ2-4; TRBD2 aligns across 7 bases. Per the germline V gene, CDR1 is MGHRA and CDR2 is YSYEKL. The V segment lost 1 base and the J segment 6 bases; nucleotides outside the gene matches: 0. CDR3 length: 13 residues.

The table lists this clonotype with a few counts. The CDR3: CSAGLAGGPAYEQYF. DNA of the CDR3: TGCAGCGCGGGACTAGCGGGAGGCCCTGCCTACGAGCAGTACTTC. The chain carries TRBV29-1 and TRBJ2-7; 15 positions match TRBD2. Germline V gives CDR1 SQVTM, CDR2 ANQGSEA. After removal of 7 bases from V and 2 bases from J, the junction contained 6 bases not matched to a gene. The CDR3 has 15 residues.

This clonotype was seen at least ten times. The chain carries TRBV25-1 and TRBJ1-1; TRBD1 is a possible D gene (5 bases). Looked up from germline, CDR1 is MGHDK and CDR2 is SYGVNS. There are 14 residues in the CDR3. The V gene lost 2 bases and the J gene lost 4 bases, with 11 bases spanning the gap. The CDR3, as DNA: TGTGCCAGCAGTGAAGGGGGAAGCATCACTGAAGCTTTCTTT. The encoded protein is CASSEGGSITEAFF.

This clonotype occurred many times. The chain joins TRBV10-3 to TRBJ2-5, with 8 bases matching TRBD1. The CDR3 runs 17 residues. Germline V gene data show CDR1 as ENHRY and CDR2 as SYGVKD. Trimming removed 3 bases from V and 4 bases from J; junction bases left unmatched: 13. In DNA form, the CDR3 reads TGTGCCATCAGTGACCCTAGAGATGGGACAGGCGGAGAGACCCAGTACTTC. Protein sequence: CAISDPRDGTGGETQYF.

In this sample, this clonotype turned up many times. J is TRBJ2-7 and V is TRBV4-2, with D perhaps TRBD2 (7 bases). Per germline, CDR1 LGHNA and CDR2 YNFKEQ. The CDR3 is 18 amino acids. Trimming left V 3 bases short and J 1 base short, with 22 bases between. CDR3 sequence: CASSQERGGRHLSYEQYF. DNA of the CDR3: TGTGCCAGCAGCCAGGAGAGGGGGGGGCGGCACCTATCCTACGAGCAGTACTTC.

This clonotype was counted many times. The chain employs TRBV12-3 or TRBV12-4 and TRBJ2-3; D is unclear. Trimming left V 1 base short and J 0 bases short, with 8 bases between. The CDR3 contains 15 residues. The CDR3 loop is CASSLGPASTDTQYF. The DNA of the CDR3 is TGTGCCAGCAGTTTAGGTCCGGCTAGCACAGATACGCAGTATTTT.

This clonotype was seen ten or more times. The chain recombines TRBV10-2 with TRBJ2-2, with 7 bases that match TRBD1. CDR3 length: 15 amino acids. Losses at the gene ends were 3 bases for V and 7 bases for J; bases not matched to a gene: 8. CDR1 and CDR2 from the germline V gene are WSHSY and SAAADI. The CDR3 nucleotides are TGCGCCAGCAGTGAAAGGGACAGTAAGGGCGGGGAGCTGTTTTTT. This gives the protein CASSERDSKGGELFF.

This clonotype was recorded at least ten times. V and J are TRBV7-7 and TRBJ2-1, with 10 bases aligning to TRBD2. Trimming took 3 bases from V and 7 from J; bases not matched to a gene: 6. The CDR3 extends over 15 amino acids. CDR1 SSHAT and CDR2 FNYEAQ come from the germline V gene (reference sequence). This CDR3 is CASSLSAGGPNEQFF. The CDR3 DNA follows: TGTGCCAGCAGCTTGTCAGCGGGAGGGCCTAATGAGCAGTTCTTC. Together with reference TRBV7-7 and TRBJ2-1, the CDR3 gives the full variable domain: GAGVSQSPRYKVTKRGQDVTLRCDPISSHATLYWYQQALGQGPEFLTYFNYEAQPDKSGLPSDRFSAERPEGSISTLTIQRTEQRDSAMYRCASSLSAGGPNEQFFGPGTRLTVL.

This clonotype occurred many times. V usage is TRBV20-1 and J usage is TRBJ1-2; TRBD1 is a possible D gene (5 bases). Deletions cut 0 bases from V and 5 bases from J, with 13 bases between. Germline CDR1 and CDR2: DFQATT and SNEGSKA (reference sequence). This CDR3 has 14 residues. The CDR3 protein is CSARDWRGRYGYTF. CDR3 DNA: TGCAGTGCTAGAGATTGGAGGGGAAGGTATGGCTACACCTTC.

The chain is built from TRBV2 and TRBJ2-7; perhaps TRBD1 as D (6 bases). The CDR3 length is 11 residues. Trimming stripped 10 bases from V and 2 bases from J, with 9 bases between. Looked up from germline, CDR1 is SNHLY and CDR2 is FYNNEI. CDR3 bases: TGTGCCACCCAGGGGCCCTACGAGCAGTACTTC. It yields the protein CATQGPYEQYF.

This chain links TRBV7-9 with TRBJ1-1, with D unclear. The germline CDR1 and CDR2 sequences are SEHNR and FQNEAQ (reference sequence). CDR3 length: 13 residues. Trimming stripped 1 base from V and 10 bases from J, with 13 bases between. CDR3 in DNA: TGTGCCAGCAGCTTAGTGGAGGGAAGGGTAGCTTTCTTT. It is translated as CASSLVEGRVAFF.

Many counts were recorded for this clonotype. This chain joins TRBV11-2 and TRBJ1-5; D unresolved. Germline CDR1 is SGHAT and CDR2 is FQNNGV. The CDR3 consists of 16 residues. V was trimmed by 0 bases and J by 9 bases, leaving 18 bases between them. The CDR3, as DNA: TGTGCCAGCAGCTTAGATCCGGCGACGGACCTTTTGCCCCAGCATTTT. Its translation is CASSLDPATDLLPQHF.

This clonotype was picked up a small number of times. The rearrangement uses TRBV7-9 and TRBJ2-3, with TRBD2 identical over 12 bases. CDR3 length equals 16 residues. The V and J ends lost 5 bases and 4 bases, in that order; junction bases with no gene match: 7. Per the germline V gene, CDR1 is SEHNR and CDR2 is FQNEAQ (reference sequence). In nucleotides, the CDR3 is TGTGCCAGCAGCCGGACTAGCGGGAATGCGGCAGATACGCAGTATTTT. Protein: CASSRTSGNAADTQYF.